These 22 T cell receptor beta chains were sequenced from one sample in a study of human T cells and chemical hapten exposure. TCRdb re-analysed the RACE reads in MiXCR, keeping a single row per CDR3 protein. The table has 75,000 to 95,000 distinct CDR3 sequences, 10% to 15% seen once. Time point denoted: patch test 1, 2 weeks after DPC sensitization. Treatment defined: therapeutic diphenylcyclopropenone sensitization with weekly scalp DPC. The specimen comprised whole blood, sampled in connection with sensitization to the hapten diphenylcyclopropenone (DPC). These receptors originate from a woman aged 55-75 years with alopecia areata. Some clones in this sample may be carry-over from other donors' samples.

Notes on this clonotype: One end of the junction varies from germline; a read error may be responsible. The V gene is TRBV29-1, the J gene TRBJ2-2; tentatively, D is TRBD2 (6 bases). This CDR3 is 14 amino acids long. Germline V CDR1 and CDR2: SQVTM, ANQGSEA. The chain's CDR3 is CSARDGANTGGLFF. DNA for the CDR3: TGCAGCGCCCGGGACGGTGCGAACACCGGGGGGCTGTTTTTT.

This clonotype was counted ten times or more. The chain joins TRBV10-3 to TRBJ1-2; D not certain. In germline, CDR1 is ENHRY, CDR2 SYGVKD. V was trimmed by 3 bases and J by 6 bases, leaving 11 bases between them. CDR3 size: 13 residues. The DNA for the CDR3 is TGTGCCATCAGTGATCCGGGGAAGGATGGCTACACCTTC. Translation gives CAISDPGKDGYTF.

The chain employs TRBV9 and TRBJ2-2; D may be TRBD1 or TRBD2 (6 bases each). CDR1 SGDLS and CDR2 YYNGEE come from the germline V gene. The V end lost 3 bases, the J end lost 4 bases, and 16 bases lay between the germline ends. This CDR3 has 16 amino acids. CDR3 loop: CASSDKGGWSTGELFF. The CDR3, as DNA: TGTGCCAGCAGCGACAAGGGGGGCTGGAGCACCGGGGAGCTGTTTTTT.

The genes are TRBV5-5 and TRBJ1-5, with D tentatively TRBD1 (5 bases). The CDR3 has 16 amino acids. V dropped 5 bases and J dropped 3 bases, with 18 bases sitting between them. Germline V gene data show CDR1 as SGHKS and CDR2 as YYEKEE (reference sequence). The DNA of the CDR3 is TGTGCCAGCAGTTCTGGGAATGCAGGGAACAATCAGCCCCAGCATTTT. Translation gives CASSSGNAGNNQPQHF.

This clonotype was seen ten or more times. The rearrangement links TRBV30 to TRBJ1-6; TRBD1 is a possible D gene (5 bases). Between the trimmed V and J ends, which lost 4 bases and 16 bases, there was a span of 20 bases. The length of the CDR3 is 13 residues. CDR1 and CDR2 (germline): GTSNPN, SVGIG (reference sequence). DNA for the CDR3: TGTGCCTGGACTACCGCAGGGACGGCCATTCTCCACTTT. Translating gives CAWTTAGTAILHF.

At least ten counts were recorded for this clonotype. The chain links TRBV2 to TRBJ2-7; 7 bases agree with TRBD1. CDR3 length equals 15 residues. Germline loops: CDR1 SNHLY, CDR2 FYNNEI. J was trimmed by 2 bases and V by 6 bases; bases with no gene match: 10. The CDR3 loop is CASRAGTDVPYEQYF. The CDR3 DNA reads as TGTGCCAGCAGAGCCGGGACAGATGTCCCCTACGAGCAGTACTTC.

V usage is TRBV6-1 and J usage is TRBJ2-3, with 11 bases that match TRBD1. Germline CDR1 and CDR2: MNHNS and SASEGT. V trimming: 7 bases; J trimming: 4 bases; junction bases outside the gene matches: 4. The CDR3 spans 14 residues. The CDR3 sequence is CASTGQGAADTQYF. In DNA, the CDR3 is TGTGCCAGCACCGGACAGGGGGCCGCAGATACGCAGTATTTT.

This rearrangement joins TRBV29-1 to TRBJ2-5; D might be TRBD1 (6 bases). The germline V gene has CDR1 SQVTM and CDR2 ANQGSEA. Trimming removed 7 bases from V and 5 bases from J, with 17 bases in between. The CDR3 totals 13 residues. The chain's CDR3 is CSATSRGWETQYF. CDR3 nucleotides: TGCAGCGCGACCAGCAGGGGTTGGGAGACCCAGTACTTC. The complete variable domain, with remaining parts taken from reference TRBV29-1 and TRBJ2-5, reads SAVISQKPSRDICQRGTSLTIQCQVDSQVTMMFWYRQQPGQSLTLIATANQGSEATYESGFVIDKFPISRPNLTFSTLTVSNMSPEDSSIYLCSATSRGWETQYFGPGTRLLVL.

This clonotype occurred many times. The CDR3 here is CASSGHMNTEAFF. DNA of the CDR3: TGTGCCAGCAGCGGACACATGAACACTGAAGCTTTCTTT. The chain carries TRBV7-9 and TRBJ1-1; D is possibly TRBD1 (5 bases). CDR1 and CDR2 (germline): SEHNR, FQNEAQ (reference sequence). The V and J ends lost 5 bases and 0 bases respectively, with 7 bases between them. The length of the CDR3 is 13 residues.

This chain joins TRBV3-1 and TRBJ1-6; perhaps TRBD1 as D (5 bases). Trimming removed 4 bases from V and 9 bases from J, with 28 bases in between. Germline V gives CDR1 LGHDT, CDR2 YNNKEL (reference sequence). CDR3 length: 19 amino acids. The CDR3 loop reads CASSRYSPRGREVPSPLHF. The CDR3 region has the DNA TGTGCCAGCAGCCGCTATTCTCCGAGGGGACGCGAAGTGCCTTCACCCCTCCACTTT.

The chain recombines TRBV20-1 with TRBJ2-2; D is uncertain. V lost 2 bases and J 4 bases, leaving 8 bases between the germline ends. The germline gives CDR1 DFQATT, CDR2 SNEGSKA (reference sequence). The CDR3 is 13 residues long. The CDR3, as DNA: TGCAGTGCTAGACTCGACCGCACCGGGGAGCTGTTTTTT. The encoded protein is CSARLDRTGELFF.

This clonotype has a count of ten or more. The V gene is TRBV7-3, the J gene TRBJ2-2; D may correspond to TRBD1 or TRBD2 (5 bases each). There are 14 residues in the CDR3. Germline CDR1 and CDR2: SGHTA and FQGTGA. Trimming left V 8 bases short and J 2 bases short, with 12 bases between. The chain's CDR3 is CASSEGLNTGELFF. The CDR3 coding sequence is TGTGCCAGCTCAGAGGGGCTTAACACCGGGGAGCTGTTTTTT.

This clonotype was seen at least ten times. The chain employs TRBV18 and TRBJ1-2; D unclear. The CDR3 sequence is 16 residues long. V was pared by 0 bases and J by 2 bases, with 13 bases between. Germline V gene sequence: CDR1 KGHSH, CDR2 LQKENI. CDR3 loop: CASSPPIAGGNYGYTF. The CDR3 bases are TGTGCCAGCTCACCACCTATCGCAGGCGGCAACTATGGCTACACCTTC.

This clonotype has ten or more counts. This chain links TRBV6-6 with TRBJ1-1, with TRBD1 as a possible D gene (5 bases). Germline V gene data show CDR1 as MNHNY and CDR2 as SVGAGI (reference sequence). Trimming took off 4 bases at V and 1 base at J, with 25 bases between the two ends. The CDR3 is 19 residues long. DNA of the CDR3: TGTGCCAGCAGTTCCGTCAAGTGGGGCAGGGTGGGCCCGAACACTGAAGCTTTCTTT. Its protein product is CASSSVKWGRVGPNTEAFF.

V and J are TRBV12-3 or TRBV12-4 and TRBJ1-6; D remains unclear. The CDR3 has 14 residues. Trimming took 7 bases from V and 5 from J, leaving 12 bases between them. The CDR3 is CASTSQYNNSPLHF. The CDR3 coding sequence is TGTGCCAGCACCTCTCAGTATAATAATTCACCCCTCCACTTT.

The chain employs TRBV4-2 and TRBJ2-5; D perhaps matches TRBD2 (6 bases). Trimming removed 7 bases from V and 5 bases from J, with 14 bases in between. Germline CDR1 LGHNA, CDR2 YNFKEQ. The CDR3 sequence is 13 residues long. Here the CDR3 reads CASTPFGGETQYF. As DNA, the CDR3 is TGTGCCAGCACCCCCTTCGGGGGTGAGACCCAGTACTTC.

This clonotype appeared a few times. V and J are TRBV20-1 and TRBJ2-7; 7 bases fit TRBD1. Germline loops: CDR1 DFQATT, CDR2 SNEGSKA (reference sequence). The trim removed 5 bases at V and 0 bases at J, leaving 10 bases unmatched. This CDR3 spans 15 amino acids. The CDR3, as DNA: TGCAGTGCTCCCCATGTACAGGGGCCCTCCTACGAGCAGTACTTC. Protein: CSAPHVQGPSYEQYF.

In its sample, this clonotype was seen many times. The rearrangement links TRBV29-1 to TRBJ1-1; D remains unclear. This CDR3 has 13 residues. The germline gives CDR1 SQVTM, CDR2 ANQGSEA. V lost 7 bases and J 0 bases, leaving 12 bases between the germline ends. For the CDR3, the DNA is TGCAGCGCTGGGGTCCAGCTGAACACTGAAGCTTTCTTT. Amino acids: CSAGVQLNTEAFF.

This clonotype was picked up many times. This chain uses TRBV20-1 with TRBJ2-3; 10 bases map to TRBD2. Germline CDR1 and CDR2: DFQATT and SNEGSKA (reference sequence). Unmatched junction bases numbered 10, after V lost 3 bases and J lost 4 bases. CDR3 length: 16 residues. The CDR3 DNA sequence: TGCAGTGCTAGGACCGTAGCGGGGGGCTCGGCAGATACGCAGTATTTT. Its translation: CSARTVAGGSADTQYF.

The V gene is TRBV7-2, the J gene TRBJ1-2; D is uncertain. Germline CDR1 and CDR2: SGHTA and FQGNSA. CDR3 length: 12 residues. V lost 3 bases and J 8 bases, leaving 10 bases between the germline ends. The CDR3 loop reads CASSFPRDGYTF. The DNA of the CDR3 is TGTGCCAGCAGCTTCCCCCGAGACGGCTACACCTTC.

The chain links TRBV11-1 to TRBJ2-3, with TRBD2 identical over 8 bases. Trimming cost V 7 bases and J 3 bases; bases outside gene matches: 6. Germline values: CDR1 SGHAT, CDR2 FQDESV (reference sequence). The CDR3 runs 14 residues. In nucleotides, the CDR3 is TGTGCCAGCACCACGGGACTAGTGACAGATACGCAGTATTTT. It encodes CASTTGLVTDTQYF.

This clonotype appeared a few times. The chain couples TRBV12-3 or TRBV12-4 to TRBJ1-4; 8 positions match TRBD1. CDR3 length equals 15 residues. V was pared by 5 bases and J by 7 bases, with 9 bases of the junction left unmatched. Here the CDR3 DNA reads TGTGCCAGCAGTCCCTCCTCGGACAGGGCTGAAAAACTGTTTTTT. Translation gives CASSPSSDRAEKLFF.